This T cell receptor beta chain comes out of a study of early T cells in non-severe SARS-CoV-2 infection. CDR1 is GTSNPN and CDR2 is SVGIG in the germline V gene (reference sequence). The CDR3 contains 14 residues. Losses at the gene ends were 4 bases for V and 9 bases for J; bases not matched to a gene: 5. This clonotype was recorded at least ten times. MiXCR, run by TCRdb on the 5' RACE reads, gives a single entry per CDR3 protein. The sample carries tens of thousands of distinct CDR3 sequences, around 4.7% recorded once. Sequences were obtained from whole blood. The TCR was taken from an adult who was a healthcare worker with PCR-confirmed SARS-CoV-2 infection or an uninfected control (not recorded which). This chain joins TRBV30 and TRBJ2-1, with 14 bases identical to TRBD2. CDR3: CAWTTSGRAGEQFF. For the CDR3, the DNA is TGTGCCTGGACGACTAGCGGGAGGGCCGGTGAGCAGTTCTTC.